This TCR beta chain was obtained from a study of beta chain features in type 1 diabetes. Unmatched junction bases numbered 9, after V lost 5 bases and J lost 0 bases. CDR1 is SEHNR and CDR2 is FQNEAQ in the germline V gene (reference sequence). The CDR3 spans 17 residues. Of note for this clone: Its target is unknown.

Study-level findings and limits: Moderately but significantly shorter TCRB CDR3s were found in Type 1 diabetes patients in all four CD4+ subsets.

Every isolated RNA sample was fully reverse transcribed, so sequencing captured expressed TCRB transcripts. It was found that naive, central memory and regulatory T cell samples averaged about 3.5 million reads. Measured with immunoSEQ multiplex PCR; TCRdb has only the in-frame clones, and not every one. The sample consists of about 240,000 clones, approximately 14% of them appearing once. The sample taken for sequencing was naive CD4+ T cells from blood. The sequence derives from a man younger than 40 with type 1 diabetes. The genes are TRBV7-9 and TRBJ1-1, with 10 bases aligning to TRBD1. In nucleotides, the CDR3 is TGTGCCAGCAGCCCCCGACGGACAGGGGGGATGAACACTGAAGCTTTCTTT. It encodes CASSPRRTGGMNTEAFF.